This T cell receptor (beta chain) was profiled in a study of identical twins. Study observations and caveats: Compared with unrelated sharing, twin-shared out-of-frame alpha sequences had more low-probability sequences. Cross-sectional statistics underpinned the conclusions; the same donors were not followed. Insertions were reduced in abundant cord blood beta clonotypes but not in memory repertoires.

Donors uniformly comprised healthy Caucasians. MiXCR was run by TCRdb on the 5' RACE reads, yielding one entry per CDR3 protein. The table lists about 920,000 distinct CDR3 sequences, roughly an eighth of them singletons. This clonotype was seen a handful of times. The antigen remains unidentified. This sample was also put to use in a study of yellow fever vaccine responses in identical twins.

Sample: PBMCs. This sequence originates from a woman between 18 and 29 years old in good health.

The CDR3 DNA is TGCGCCAGCAGTCTGGCATCGGGGAGGCCCGAGACCCAGTACTTC. Its translation: CASSLASGRPETQYF. This rearrangement joins TRBV5-1 to TRBJ2-5, with a possible D match to TRBD2 (6 bases). CDR3 size: 15 residues. The V end lost 5 bases, the J end lost 5 bases, and 19 bases lay between the germline ends. Germline CDR1 and CDR2: SGHRS and YFSETQ. Drawing the rest from reference TRBV5-1 and TRBJ2-5, the complete variable domain is KAGVTQTPRYLIKTRGQQVTLSCSPISGHRSVSWYQQTPGQGLQFLFEYFSETQRNKGNFPGRFSGRQFSNSRSEMNVSTLELGDSALYLCASSLASGRPETQYFGPGTRLLVL.